The 27 T cell receptor beta chains presented below share a single source sample, sequenced in a study of a mutant IDH1 vaccine in newly diagnosed glioma. Generated by immunoSEQ multiplex PCR, the TCRdb table keeps only in-frame clones and is missing some. The profile covers 95,000 to 120,000 clones, with under 90% appearing a single time and 0.6% to 0.7% taken by the ten largest. Time point here: week 11, during vaccination. Mutant IDH1 20-mer peptide, at 300 ug, made up each vaccine dose, with topical imiquimod. No cognate antigen is known for these TCRs. The starting material was PBMCs, obtained from a glioma patient whose treatment included an IDH1 peptide vaccine. These receptors all stem from a woman aged 45-60 years with glioma.

This chain joins TRBV29-1 and TRBJ2-1; maybe TRBD2 (6 bases). Trimming removed 5 bases from V and 5 bases from J, with 19 bases in between. This CDR3 region has 15 residues. The germline gives CDR1 SQVTM, CDR2 ANQGSEA. CDR3 DNA: TGCAGCGTTTTGGGCTCGCGGGATAACCACAATGAGCAGTTCTTC. It translates to CSVLGSRDNHNEQFF.

J is TRBJ2-2 and V is TRBV19; 9 bases line up with TRBD1. Trimming at V came to 6 bases and at J to 5 bases, leaving 4 bases not matched to a gene. The CDR3 contains 14 residues. Per the germline V gene, CDR1 is LNHDA and CDR2 is SQIVND (reference sequence). The CDR3 DNA reads as TGTGCCAGTAGGGGACAGGGTCGGACCGGGGAGCTGTTTTTT. It yields the protein CASRGQGRTGELFF.

The genes are TRBV4-1 and TRBJ2-1, with D hard to call. CDR1 and CDR2 (germline): MGHRA, YSYEKL. The CDR3 runs 15 residues. Trimming pared 3 bases from V and 3 bases from J, leaving 12 bases between. CDR3 loop: CASSQVVGIYNEQFF. The CDR3 bases are TGCGCCAGCAGCCAGGTGGTGGGGATCTACAATGAGCAGTTCTTC.

CDR3 sequence reads: CASSLANRGPETQYF. The CDR3 nucleotides read TGCGCCAGCAGCTTGGCTAACAGGGGACCCGAGACCCAGTACTTC. The gene calls are TRBV5-1 and TRBJ2-5, with TRBD1 matching 7 bases. Germline lookup yields CDR1 SGHRS and CDR2 YFSETQ. The CDR3 length is 15 residues. V lost 0 bases and J lost 5; bases outside the gene matches: 7.

The chain is built from TRBV6-6 and TRBJ2-3; 7 nucleotides agree with TRBD1. This CDR3 region has 15 residues. J lost 2 bases, V lost 5 bases, and 7 bases had no gene match. CDR1 is MNHNY and CDR2 is SVGAGI in the germline V gene (reference sequence). CDR3 sequence (DNA): TGTGCCAGCAGTGGGCCGGGACAGACCACAGATACGCAGTATTTT. Residues: CASSGPGQTTDTQYF.

This chain links TRBV15 with TRBJ2-7, with D possibly being TRBD1 or TRBD2 (6 bases each). The germline gives CDR1 LNHNV, CDR2 YYDKDF (reference sequence). The CDR3 contains 14 residues. V lost 1 base and J lost 7, with 14 bases in between. CDR3 coding DNA: TGTGCCACCAGCAGAGGTCAGGGGACTGGGGAGCAGTACTTC. Protein product: CATSRGQGTGEQYF.

The rearrangement joins TRBV5-1 to TRBJ2-7, with a weak D call TRBD2 (5 bases). Germline V lookup: CDR1 SGHRS, CDR2 YFSETQ. Trimming shortened V by 6 bases and J by 5 bases, and 9 bases separated the two germline ends. The CDR3 has 11 residues. The CDR3 nucleotides are TGCGCCAGCACTACGGGAAACGAGCAGTACTTC. This sequence encodes CASTTGNEQYF.

Many counts were recorded for this clone. This rearrangement joins TRBV5-1 to TRBJ1-1, with D perhaps matching TRBD1 (6 bases). The CDR3 contains 14 residues. The germline CDR1 and CDR2 sequences are SGHRS and YFSETQ. V was cut by 2 bases and J by 4 bases, with 12 bases left in between. CDR3 region: CASSLAGAGTEAFF. As DNA, the CDR3 is TGCGCCAGCAGCTTAGCAGGGGCGGGCACTGAAGCTTTCTTT.

This rearrangement joins TRBV9 to TRBJ1-1; possible D gene TRBD1, 5 bases. In germline, CDR1 is SGDLS, CDR2 YYNGEE. Trimming left V 0 bases short and J 1 base short, with 10 bases between. This CDR3 has 15 residues. The CDR3 sequence: CASSVAVGQNTEAFF. As DNA, the CDR3 is TGTGCCAGCAGCGTAGCTGTCGGACAGAACACTGAAGCTTTCTTT.

Points on this clone: An end of the junction differs from the germline gene, which may be a read error. The chain joins TRBV27 to TRBJ1-5, with a weak D call TRBD1 (5 bases). Germline V CDR1 and CDR2: MNHEY, SMNVEV (reference sequence). The CDR3 extends over 14 amino acids. The CDR3 is CASSLLGARQLQHF. CDR3 coding DNA: TGTGCCAGCAGTTTACTCGGGGCTCGTCAGCTCCAGCATTTT.

V and J are TRBV18 and TRBJ2-5, with TRBD1 matching over 10 bases. Judging by the DNA end, TRBJ2-7 fits better; the J call may be wrong. Germline V gene lookup returns CDR1 KGHSH and CDR2 LQKENI. The CDR3 is 16 residues long. CDR3 DNA: TGTGCCAGCTCACCGCGGACAGGGGGGGACACCTACGAGCAGTACTTC. This codes for CASSPRTGGDTYEQYF.

CDR3 region: CASSTPGDTGELFF. The CDR3 bases are TGTGCCAGCAGTACTCCAGGGGACACCGGGGAGCTGTTTTTT. The chain has TRBV2 and TRBJ2-2; D is possibly TRBD1 (6 bases). Deletions cut 5 bases from V and 3 bases from J, with 10 bases between. From germline, CDR1 is SNHLY and CDR2 FYNNEI. This CDR3 is built from 14 residues.

This rearrangement joins TRBV5-1 to TRBJ1-2, with D possibly TRBD1 on 5 matching bases. Germline V gene lookup returns CDR1 SGHRS and CDR2 YFSETQ. This CDR3 has 13 amino acids. V lost 4 bases, J lost 7 bases, and 14 bases lay in between. The chain's CDR3 is CASSPEGRTGYTF. The CDR3 DNA reads TGCGCCAGCAGCCCGGAGGGGCGAACTGGCTACACCTTC.

The V gene is TRBV6-4, the J gene TRBJ2-7; 10 nucleotides align to TRBD1. The CDR3 has 12 residues. The V segment lost 8 bases and the J segment 9 bases; nucleotides outside the gene matches: 7. Germline lookup yields CDR1 MRHNA and CDR2 SNTAGT. The CDR3 bases are TGTGCCAGCGTAGACAGGGGGCGGGTGCAGTACTTC. Encoded protein: CASVDRGRVQYF.

The V and J genes are TRBV15 and TRBJ2-5; D remains ambiguous. The CDR3 spans 14 residues. Trimming took off 1 base at V and 3 bases at J, with 9 bases between the two ends. Germline values: CDR1 LNHNV, CDR2 YYDKDF (reference sequence). This CDR3 is CATSRAGVKETQYF. The CDR3 DNA reads TGTGCCACCAGCAGAGCTGGAGTTAAAGAGACCCAGTACTTC.

This clone was recorded only once. V usage is TRBV4-1 and J usage is TRBJ2-5, with 8 bases identical to TRBD1. CDR1 MGHRA and CDR2 YSYEKL come from the germline V gene. The length of the CDR3 is 13 residues. After removal of 8 bases from V and 5 bases from J, the junction contained 7 bases not matched to a gene. The CDR3, as DNA: TGCGCCAGCGCCTCCAGGGGGCTGGAGACCCAGTACTTC. This encodes CASASRGLETQYF.

The genes are TRBV30 and TRBJ2-7; TRBD2 aligns across 7 bases. The CDR3 is 14 residues long. Germline trimming cut 2 bases from V and 4 bases from J; bases unmatched to any gene: 8. CDR1 GTSNPN and CDR2 SVGIG come from the germline V gene (reference sequence). CDR3 loop: CAWSLGRVVYEQYF. CDR3 sequence (DNA): TGTGCCTGGAGTTTGGGGAGGGTAGTGTACGAGCAGTACTTC.

The CDR3 region has the DNA TGTGCCAGCAGCGTAGAATGGAGAACAGATACGCAGTATTTT. This gives the protein CASSVEWRTDTQYF. V gene TRBV9 combines with J gene TRBJ2-3; D unresolved. The CDR3 is 14 amino acids. Germline V CDR1 and CDR2: SGDLS, YYNGEE. V was trimmed by 0 bases and J by 3 bases, leaving 8 bases between them.

V gene TRBV11-2 combines with J gene TRBJ1-6; D is uncertain. V was shortened by 5 bases and J by 12 bases, with 23 bases between the two germline ends. Germline V gene lookup returns CDR1 SGHAT and CDR2 FQNNGV. This CDR3 is built from 16 residues. CDR3 DNA sequence: TGTGCCAGCAGCCCACTCGTGGGCGGCCCGGCGATACCCCTCCACTTT. It translates to CASSPLVGGPAIPLHF.

V gene TRBV4-1 combines with J gene TRBJ1-2; D possibly corresponds to TRBD1 (5 bases). CDR3 size: 13 residues. CDR1 is MGHRA, CDR2 YSYEKL, per germline. V lost 8 bases and J 4 bases, leaving 14 bases between the germline ends. CDR3 coding DNA: TGCGCCAGCGTTGCTCCGGGGGGCTATGGCTACACCTTC. This codes for CASVAPGGYGYTF.

The J gene is TRBJ1-5, the V gene TRBV5-1; 10 positions agree with TRBD1. CDR1 and CDR2 (germline): SGHRS, YFSETQ. This CDR3 contains 18 residues. V shed 1 base, J shed 2 bases, and the junction held 9 bases outside the gene matches. This chain's CDR3 is CASSLYGTGDRGNQPQHF. The CDR3 bases are TGCGCCAGCAGCTTGTATGGGACAGGGGATAGGGGCAATCAGCCCCAGCATTTT.

This clone was picked up one time. V usage is TRBV6-6 and J usage is TRBJ2-7, with TRBD1 matching over 7 bases. Losses at the gene ends were 6 bases for V and 5 bases for J; bases not matched to a gene: 7. The CDR3 has 13 residues. CDR1 MNHNY and CDR2 SVGAGI come from the germline V gene (reference sequence). The CDR3 DNA sequence: TGTGCCAGCAGGCCCACAGGGGCCCACGAGCAGTACTTC. As protein: CASRPTGAHEQYF.

This chain links TRBV7-9 with TRBJ2-7; D remains unclear. Germline V gene sequence: CDR1 SEHNR, CDR2 FQNEAQ (reference sequence). V lost 4 bases and J 4 bases, leaving 14 bases between the germline ends. This CDR3 spans 14 amino acids. This CDR3 is CASSSPGAMYEQYF. The CDR3 bases are TGTGCCAGCAGCTCCCCTGGAGCGATGTACGAGCAGTACTTC.

The chain links TRBV29-1 to TRBJ2-3; 11 bases are shared with TRBD2. Germline values: CDR1 SQVTM, CDR2 ANQGSEA. V was pared by 8 bases and J by 5 bases, with 12 bases of the junction left unmatched. This CDR3 has 15 amino acids. The DNA of the CDR3 is TGCAGCATCTTTAGCGGGAGGGCCTCGGGAGATACGCAGTATTTT. Encoded protein: CSIFSGRASGDTQYF.

The CDR3 reads CASSLDPGNPYEQYF. The CDR3 DNA reads TGTGCCAGCAGCTTAGATCCGGGCAATCCCTACGAGCAGTACTTC. The chain is built from TRBV11-2 and TRBJ2-7, with no clear D. V lost 0 bases to trimming and J lost 2 bases, with 11 bases between them. The germline V gene has CDR1 SGHAT and CDR2 FQNNGV. The CDR3 spans 15 residues.

V and J are TRBV28 and TRBJ1-2; no clear D gene. The V gene lost 3 bases and the J gene lost 1 base, with 9 bases spanning the gap. This CDR3 contains 14 residues. Germline loops: CDR1 MDHEN, CDR2 SYDVKM. The CDR3 loop is CASSFPAFNYGYTF. CDR3 coding DNA: TGTGCCAGCAGTTTTCCGGCATTTAACTATGGCTACACCTTC.

CDR3 sequence: CASSLDRSAVQFF. The CDR3 DNA is TGTGCCAGCAGTTTAGATCGCAGCGCGGTGCAGTTCTTC. The gene calls are TRBV27 and TRBJ2-1; D gene uncertain. Trimming shortened V by 2 bases and J by 12 bases, and 14 bases separated the two germline ends. The CDR3 covers 13 residues. The germline V gene encodes CDR1 MNHEY and CDR2 SMNVEV (reference sequence).